A selection of T cell receptor beta chains follows, all from one sample in a study of beta chain features in type 1 diabetes. Libraries were prepared by immunoSEQ multiplex PCR; TCRdb keeps only in-frame clonotypes and omits some of them. The sample yields 850,000 to 900,000 clones, roughly 16% seen once. Sequencing was done on a sample of naive CD4+ T cells from blood. The receptors were sampled from a young woman in good health. Both conserved end residues are part of each CDR3. Each record gives: J gene, D gene, V gene, clone size, CDR3 protein, CDR3 DNA. A D gene is named only where the DNA matches it firmly. The listing skips clone size in some rows; elsewhere it reads once, few, many or a size class.

>TRBJ2-1|NA|TRBV6-5|NA
CASRSEGPSREQFF
TGTGCCAGCAGGTCGGAGGGACCCTCACGAGAGCAGTTCTTC
>TRBJ1-1|TRBD1|TRBV29-1|NA
CSVDRGAEAFF
TGCAGCGTCGACAGGGGAGCTGAAGCTTTCTTT
>TRBJ2-5|NA|TRBV27|NA
CASSLSTSGEETQYF
TGTGCCAGCAGTTTATCCACATCCGGGGAAGAGACCCAGTACTTC
>TRBJ2-5|TRBD2|TRBV7-3|few
CASSPSGTWYF
TGTGCCAGCAGCCCCAGCGGGACCTGGTACTTC
>TRBJ2-5|NA|TRBV29-1|few
CSVPCPTGSETQYF
TGCAGCGTGCCCTGTCCGACGGGTTCGGAGACCCAGTACTTC
>TRBJ1-5|NA|TRBV4-2|NA
CASSPQGSNQPQHF
TGTGCCAGCAGCCCGCAGGGGAGCAATCAGCCCCAGCATTTT
>TRBJ2-1|NA|TRBV28|NA
CASGLAGPNEQFF
TGTGCCAGCGGGTTGGCGGGACCCAATGAGCAGTTCTTC
>TRBJ2-2|NA|TRBV27|few
CASSSRGSNTGELFF
TGTGCCAGCAGTTCCCGGGGCTCGAACACCGGGGAGCTGTTTTTT
>TRBJ2-1|TRBD1|TRBV7-2|NA
CASTPGQGYNEQFF
TGTGCCAGCACTCCCGGACAGGGGTACAATGAGCAGTTCTTC
>TRBJ2-5|NA|TRBV6-5|few
CASSYWEGTKETQYF
TGTGCCAGCAGTTACTGGGAGGGGACAAAAGAGACCCAGTACTTC
>TRBJ1-2|TRBD1|TRBV19|few
CASSMDRGGGYTF
TGTGCCAGTAGTATGGACAGGGGTGGAGGCTACACCTTC
>TRBJ2-1|TRBD2|TRBV7-2|NA
CASLAGGGNEQFF
TGTGCCAGCCTGGCGGGAGGAGGCAATGAGCAGTTCTTC
>TRBJ2-5|NA|TRBV28|few
CASTNRVGETQYF
TGTGCCAGCACTAACAGGGTGGGGGAGACCCAGTACTTC
>TRBJ2-1|TRBD1|TRBV5-1|few
CASSLTTGSGSYNEQFF
TGCGCCAGCAGCTTAACGACAGGGTCAGGCTCCTACAATGAGCAGTTCTTC
>TRBJ2-1|TRBD2|TRBV10-3|few
CAISESRLAFHEQFF
TGTGCCATCAGTGAGTCCCGACTAGCGTTCCATGAGCAGTTCTTC
>TRBJ2-1|NA|TRBV7-2|few
CASGPRAGEYNEQFF
TGTGCCAGCGGCCCTCGGGCAGGGGAATACAATGAGCAGTTCTTC
>TRBJ2-7|NA|TRBV7-6|NA
CASSLERTTGDYYEQYF
TGTGCCAGCAGCTTAGAGAGAACTACAGGGGACTACTACGAGCAGTACTTC
>TRBJ2-2|TRBD2|TRBV5-5|NA
CASSPRTSGTNTGELFF
TGTGCCAGCAGCCCTCGGACTAGCGGGACGAACACCGGGGAGCTGTTTTTT
>TRBJ2-1|NA|TRBV7-8|few
CASSWERVSYNEQFF
TGTGCCAGCAGCTGGGAACGGGTTTCCTACAATGAGCAGTTCTTC
>TRBJ2-1|TRBD2|TRBV5-1|NA
CASSHIAGLAALDEQFF
TGCGCCAGCAGCCATATTGCCGGACTAGCGGCCCTGGATGAGCAGTTCTTC
>TRBJ1-5|NA|TRBV19|NA
CASSIRDNQHF
TGTGCCAGTAGTATACGGGACAACCAGCATTTT
>TRBJ1-5|NA|TRBV29-1|few
CSVRQGYNQPQHF
TGCAGCGTTCGGCAGGGATACAATCAGCCCCAGCATTTT
>TRBJ2-7|TRBD2|TRBV15|few
CATSRQTSGSGEQYF
TGTGCCACCAGCAGACAGACTAGCGGGAGTGGCGAGCAGTACTTC
>TRBJ2-1|TRBD2|TRBV7-9|few
CASRSLGEGDYNEQFF
TGTGCCAGCAGGTCGCTCGGGGAGGGAGACTACAATGAGCAGTTCTTC
>TRBJ1-5|NA|TRBV19|NA
CASSSNPNQPQHF
TGTGCCAGTAGTTCGAACCCCAATCAGCCCCAGCATTTT
>TRBJ2-3|NA|TRBV14|NA
CASSPAGQSTDTQYF
TGTGCCAGCAGCCCCGCTGGACAGAGCACAGATACGCAGTATTTT
>TRBJ2-3|TRBD1|TRBV7-2|few
CASRGSGGPTDTQYF
TGTGCCAGCCGGGGGTCAGGGGGCCCCACAGATACGCAGTATTTT
>TRBJ2-3|NA|TRBV7-3|few
CASSPDRTDTQYF
TGTGCCAGCAGCCCCGACAGGACAGATACGCAGTATTTT
>TRBJ1-1|NA|TRBV5-1|NA
CASSYEGWVNTEAFF
TGCGCCAGCAGCTACGAGGGATGGGTGAACACTGAAGCTTTCTTT
>TRBJ2-5|NA|TRBV28|NA
CASSKGDGETQYF
TGTGCCAGCAGTAAGGGGGACGGGGAGACCCAGTACTTC
>TRBJ2-4|NA|TRBV18|few
CASSPRPETGTLAKNIQYF
TGTGCCAGCTCACCACGGCCCGAGACAGGCACACTAGCCAAAAACATTCAGTACTTC
>TRBJ1-4|TRBD1|TRBV2|few
CASSGTGEKLFF
TGTGCAAGCAGTGGGACAGGGGAAAAACTGTTTTTT
>TRBJ1-1|NA|TRBV28|few
CASSLLGARGEAFF
TGTGCCAGCAGTTTACTGGGGGCGCGAGGTGAAGCTTTCTTT